One sample yielded the 23 T cell receptor beta chains listed below, sequenced in a study of cytomegalovirus exposure and HLA in healthy donors. Use of 60 Vbeta and 13 Jbeta primers characterized the PCR. Assay used: immunoSEQ multiplex PCR; TCRdb lists only in-frame clones, some missing. In the table there are 180,000 or so clones, approximately 80% of which are singletons. Material for sequencing was PBMCs. Receptors originate from a woman younger than 30 in good health and CMV-seronegative.

This clone has a single count. This chain links TRBV19 with TRBJ2-2; D is undetermined. CDR1 is LNHDA, CDR2 SQIVND, per germline (reference sequence). Trimming shortened V by 7 bases and J by 7 bases, and 13 bases separated the two germline ends. The CDR3 has 13 amino acids. The chain's CDR3 is CASKPRSVGELFF. CDR3 coding DNA: TGTGCCAGTAAGCCTAGGAGCGTCGGGGAGCTGTTTTTT.

The rearrangement links TRBV4-1 to TRBJ2-7, with 8 bases that match TRBD2. This CDR3 is 18 amino acids long. Germline CDR1 and CDR2: MGHRA and YSYEKL. The junction had 13 bases not matched to a gene; V was cut back by 2 bases and J by 1 base. CDR3 DNA: TGCGCCAGCAGCCAAAACCCGCTCAACATAGCGGGATCCTACGAGCAGTACTTC. It is translated as CASSQNPLNIAGSYEQYF.

This clone was counted between two and nine times. This rearrangement joins TRBV19 to TRBJ2-7; a weak D match, TRBD1 (6 bases). This CDR3 is 15 amino acids long. Germline lookup yields CDR1 LNHDA and CDR2 SQIVND (reference sequence). Trimming removed 2 bases at V and 3 bases at J, with 14 bases between. CDR3 DNA sequence: TGTGCCAGTAGTATAAGTGGACAGTGGGTCTACGAGCAGTACTTC. Amino acids: CASSISGQWVYEQYF.

This chain joins TRBV28 and TRBJ2-4; maybe TRBD1 (6 bases). The germline V and J ends were trimmed by 2 bases and 5 bases, with 13 bases remaining between them. The germline gives CDR1 MDHEN, CDR2 SYDVKM. The CDR3 totals 15 residues. CDR3 sequence: CASSLKGVRENIQYF. CDR3 DNA: TGTGCCAGCAGTTTAAAGGGGGTCAGGGAAAACATTCAGTACTTC.

V is TRBV11-2 and J is TRBJ2-3, with TRBD2 identical over 10 bases. Per germline, CDR1 SGHAT and CDR2 FQNNGV. The CDR3 spans 13 residues. Losses at the gene ends were 10 bases for V and 6 bases for J; bases not matched to a gene: 7. CDR3 residues: CATAGGPLDTQYF. In DNA, the CDR3 is TGTGCCACAGCGGGAGGGCCTTTGGATACGCAGTATTTT.

This chain joins TRBV7-2 and TRBJ2-3; no reliable D call. CDR3 length equals 13 residues. The germline V gene encodes CDR1 SGHTA and CDR2 FQGNSA. With 4 bases removed from V and 0 bases from J, the gap between germline ends came to 5 bases. The CDR3 DNA is TGTGCCAGCAGCTATCTTAGCACAGATACGCAGTATTTT. Translating it yields CASSYLSTDTQYF.

The chain couples TRBV7-3 to TRBJ2-7, with 9 bases identical to TRBD2. CDR3 length: 15 amino acids. Losses at the gene ends were 2 bases for V and 3 bases for J; bases not matched to a gene: 5. Germline V gene lookup returns CDR1 SGHTA and CDR2 FQGTGA. The CDR3 here is CASSLAGGPDYEQYF. The CDR3 DNA is TGTGCCAGCAGCTTAGCGGGAGGGCCGGACTACGAGCAGTACTTC.

This rearrangement joins TRBV5-1 to TRBJ1-1; no reliable D call. CDR3 length: 16 amino acids. V shed 0 bases and J shed 0 bases, with 12 bases lying between them. Germline V gives CDR1 SGHRS, CDR2 YFSETQ. The CDR3: CASSLEGGLMNTEAFF. CDR3 nucleotides: TGCGCCAGCAGCTTGGAAGGCGGATTGATGAACACTGAAGCTTTCTTT.

This clone came up a few times. This rearrangement joins TRBV19 to TRBJ2-3, with D perhaps matching TRBD1 (6 bases). The V and J ends lost 1 base and 1 base respectively, with 12 bases between them. This CDR3 has 16 residues. Looked up from germline, CDR1 is LNHDA and CDR2 is SQIVND (reference sequence). CDR3: CASSIARGGGTDTQYF. CDR3 nucleotide sequence: TGTGCCAGTAGTATAGCCAGGGGCGGCGGCACAGATACGCAGTATTTT.

The chain couples TRBV28 to TRBJ2-3; TRBD2 is a possible D gene (5 bases). CDR1 MDHEN and CDR2 SYDVKM come from the germline V gene. Trimming shortened V by 6 bases and J by 1 base, and 20 bases separated the two germline ends. The CDR3 is made up of 17 amino acids. DNA of the CDR3: TGTGCCAGCAGCCCTAACCCCGGGGATTTAGGCACAGATACGCAGTATTTT. It encodes CASSPNPGDLGTDTQYF.

This chain links TRBV7-2 with TRBJ2-7; weak D call: TRBD2 (6 bases). Germline loops: CDR1 SGHTA, CDR2 FQGNSA. This CDR3 has 16 amino acids. Trimming took 4 bases from V and 0 from J, leaving 16 bases between them. CDR3 loop: CASSYPGRGASYEQYF. The CDR3 coding sequence is TGTGCCAGCAGCTACCCGGGGCGGGGAGCCTCCTACGAGCAGTACTTC.

This sequence joins TRBV9 and TRBJ2-3; 9 bases agree with TRBD2. This CDR3 comprises 15 residues. The germline V gene encodes CDR1 SGDLS and CDR2 YYNGEE. J was trimmed by 2 bases and V by 5 bases; bases with no gene match: 6. The CDR3 DNA sequence: TGTGCCAGCAGTGCTAGCGGGAAGTTCACAGATACGCAGTATTTT. Protein: CASSASGKFTDTQYF.

The chain combines TRBV11-3 with TRBJ2-5; D perhaps matches TRBD1 (5 bases). The CDR3 consists of 13 residues. Looked up from germline, CDR1 is SGHNT and CDR2 is YENEEA. Trimming pared 8 bases from V and 2 bases from J, leaving 12 bases between. CDR3 nucleotide sequence: TGTGCCAGCGGAAGACAGCTACAAGAGACCCAGTACTTC. Its translation: CASGRQLQETQYF.

This clone was observed a few times. This chain connects TRBV6-4 to TRBJ2-3; 8 nucleotides line up with TRBD2. This CDR3 spans 15 amino acids. V shed 5 bases, J shed 2 bases, and the junction held 6 bases outside the gene matches. Germline V CDR1 and CDR2: MRHNA, SNTAGT. For the CDR3, the DNA is TGTGCCAGCAGTTCCGGGACTAGAACCACAGATACGCAGTATTTT. This encodes CASSSGTRTTDTQYF.

V is TRBV4-1 and J is TRBJ2-7; 10 positions agree with TRBD1. Germline values: CDR1 MGHRA, CDR2 YSYEKL. V lost 1 base to trimming and J lost 6 bases; unmatched junction nucleotides: 6. The CDR3 is made up of 15 amino acids. CDR3 nucleotide sequence: TGCGCCAGCAGCCAAGGGGGACAGGGGTCTTCCGAGCAGTACTTC. Residues: CASSQGGQGSSEQYF.

CDR3 loop: CAISELRGGGDGYTF. The CDR3 DNA reads TGTGCCATCAGTGAGCTCCGAGGGGGAGGGGATGGCTACACCTTC. The rearrangement links TRBV10-3 to TRBJ1-2, with a possible D match to TRBD1 (6 bases). Germline V lookup: CDR1 ENHRY, CDR2 SYGVKD. Trimming removed 2 bases from V and 6 bases from J, with 16 bases in between. The CDR3 is 15 amino acids.

J is TRBJ2-3 and V is TRBV7-6; D gene ambiguous. This CDR3 is built from 12 residues. V lost 1 base and J lost 6, with 5 bases in between. Germline loops: CDR1 SGHVS, CDR2 FNYEAQ. The CDR3 reads CASSLVSDTQYF. The CDR3 nucleotides are TGTGCCAGCAGCTTAGTCTCCGATACGCAGTATTTT. Supplemented by reference TRBV7-6 and TRBJ2-3, the full variable domain reads GAGVSQSPRYKVTKRGQDVALRCDPISGHVSLYWYRQALGQGPEFLTYFNYEAQQDKSGLPNDRFSAERPEGSISTLTIQRTEQRDSAMYRCASSLVSDTQYFGPGTRLTVL.

The chain couples TRBV6-5 to TRBJ1-2; no clear D. Germline V gene data show CDR1 as MNHEY and CDR2 as SVGAGI. The length of the CDR3 is 15 residues. Trimming shortened V by 2 bases and J by 2 bases, and 12 bases separated the two germline ends. CDR3 sequence reads: CASSYAYQANYGYTF. The DNA of the CDR3 is TGTGCCAGCAGTTACGCATACCAGGCAAACTATGGCTACACCTTC.

The chain links TRBV4-1 to TRBJ2-1, with 8 bases matching TRBD2. The CDR3 length is 16 residues. Unmatched junction bases numbered 12, after V lost 2 bases and J lost 9 bases. CDR1 and CDR2 from the germline V gene are MGHRA and YSYEKL. The CDR3 reads CASSQPLGAGAAEQFF. The CDR3 region has the DNA TGCGCCAGCAGCCAACCTTTGGGAGCGGGAGCGGCTGAGCAGTTCTTC.

The chain carries TRBV11-2 and TRBJ1-1; possibly TRBD1 for D (5 bases). The germline V gene has CDR1 SGHAT and CDR2 FQNNGV. The CDR3 length is 13 residues. V was clipped by 1 base and J by 5 bases, with 8 bases between them. For the CDR3, the DNA is TGTGCCAGCAGCTTAGGACGGGGGACTGAAGCTTTCTTT. Its protein product is CASSLGRGTEAFF.

This clone was counted between two and nine times. The chain links TRBV19 to TRBJ2-3, with 11 bases identical to TRBD2. The CDR3 spans 13 residues. The germline V gene has CDR1 LNHDA and CDR2 SQIVND (reference sequence). The junction had 9 bases not matched to a gene; V was cut back by 5 bases and J by 14 bases. The CDR3 DNA sequence: TGTGCCAGTAGTCCCGATAGCGGGAGGGTTTTGTATTTT. Amino acids: CASSPDSGRVLYF.

The chain recombines TRBV10-3 with TRBJ2-5; 8 bases are shared with TRBD1. The J segment lost 5 bases and the V segment lost 5 bases, leaving 4 bases of the junction unmatched. The germline CDR1 and CDR2 sequences are ENHRY and SYGVKD. CDR3 size: 13 residues. The CDR3 DNA is TGTGCCATCAGTCCGACAGGGGTTGAGACCCAGTACTTC. It encodes CAISPTGVETQYF.

This rearrangement joins TRBV5-4 to TRBJ2-3; tentative D call: TRBD1 (6 bases). Germline V gives CDR1 SGHNT, CDR2 YYREEE (reference sequence). The CDR3 spans 14 residues. The germline V and J ends were trimmed by 4 bases and 3 bases, with 12 bases remaining between them. CDR3 in amino acids: CASSLYRETDTQYF. The DNA for the CDR3 is TGTGCCAGCAGCCTATACAGGGAAACAGATACGCAGTATTTT.